The clone carrying this T cell receptor beta chain was seen at least ten times. Its antigen is undetermined. These data are taken from a study of response to subunit inactivated influenza vaccine. General study findings and limits: Only a handful of new T cells, the authors suggested, are recruited with each seasonal influenza vaccination.

Between the trimmed V and J ends, which lost 8 bases and 7 bases, there was a span of 9 bases. This CDR3 has 11 amino acids. TCRdb re-derived calls from the RT-PCR reads in MiXCR, one entry per CDR3 protein. Of about 540,000 distinct CDR3 sequences in the sample, roughly 25% were seen once. This sample was shared with a second study, whose subject was T cells expressing NK-cell markers. Per that paper: Scientists made TCR beta cDNA using 5'RACE template switching with UMIs. Among the eight sequenced donors, seven tested HCMV-seropositive and one tested seronegative. Alpha-beta TCR T cells were the sole sorting target in several experiments, owing to an anti-gamma-delta TCR antibody. Leadership of the CD3+CD56-NKG2C+ fraction also belonged to these clonotypes in a handful of donors.

This specimen was CD4+ T cells sorted from PBMCs, taken 11 to 12 days after vaccination. The source of this sequence is a man in his fifties or sixties who received an inactivated influenza vaccine. This chain connects TRBV12-3 or TRBV12-4 to TRBJ2-4; D is possibly TRBD2 (5 bases). This chain's CDR3 is CASGPGNIQYF. CDR3 bases: TGTGCCAGCGGTCCGGGGAACATTCAGTACTTC.